The present T cell receptor (beta chain) was sequenced within a study of T cells after yellow fever vaccination. Study-level points and caveats: Peak timing came faster in the weaker secondary response, day 5 versus 15. After the booster, about 95% of CD4 and about nine tenths of CD8 primary-response clones were re-detected. The appearance of a small share of clonotypes in both CD4 and CD8 compartments was observed.

Concerning this clonotype itself: No antigen is known for it.

V lost 7 bases and J 1 base, leaving 14 bases between the germline ends. The germline V gene has CDR1 MNHNS and CDR2 SASEGT. The CDR3 length is 14 residues. Researchers made TCR cDNA using 5'RACE template switching, and this step added a universal primer site and UMIs. TCRdb itself ran the 5' RACE reads through MiXCR, one entry per CDR3 protein. The table lists 450,000 to 550,000 distinct CDR3 sequences, roughly 19% of them singletons. The sample was PBMCs, taken 15 days after the yellow fever booster vaccination. This TCR came from a man aged 30-40 years who received the YFV17D yellow fever vaccine. The rearrangement links TRBV6-1 to TRBJ2-7; D gene uncertain. The CDR3, as DNA: TGTGCCAGCACCAGAGACCATAATTCCTACGAGCAGTACTTC. It codes for CASTRDHNSYEQYF.